The 21 T cell receptor beta chains listed next were all sequenced from one sample in a study of blood T cell repertoires in COVID-19 (dated by TCRdb to between 2020 and 2021). Libraries were built with the immunoSEQ multiplex PCR assay. Not all clones reach the TCRdb copy of this immuneACCESS table, which keeps in-frame sequences only. Checked studies attribute under half of the gap to unresolved V genes and leave the rest unexplained. In all, the sample holds tens of thousands of clones, and about four fifths of those were seen once. The top ten constitute 4% to 5.5% of the sample. Sequences were obtained from peripheral blood. Source of these receptors: a man aged 45-60 years with active COVID-19.

This clone was detected only a few times. The rearrangement uses TRBV7-2 and TRBJ2-7, with TRBD1 matching over 9 bases. The germline CDR1 and CDR2 sequences are SGHTA and FQGNSA. The CDR3 covers 16 residues. Trimming removed 1 base from V and 6 bases from J; junction bases left unmatched: 10. This chain's CDR3 is CASSLGTGTGISEQYF. The DNA of the CDR3 is TGTGCCAGCAGCTTAGGGACCGGGACAGGGATAAGCGAGCAGTACTTC.

In the case of this clone: Other DNA sequences of this sample code for an identical CDR3. The chain couples TRBV4-1 to TRBJ2-7; 7 bases map to TRBD2. Trimming at V came to 3 bases and at J to 3 bases, leaving 5 bases not matched to a gene. There are 14 residues in the CDR3. CDR1 and CDR2 from the germline V gene are MGHRA and YSYEKL. The CDR3 bases are TGCGCCAGCAGCCAGGTGGGACTAAGCTACGAGCAGTACTTC. This translates into CASSQVGLSYEQYF.

The CDR3 nucleotides read TGTGCCAGCAGCTTAAGGGGAGCGGGGTCGGGGGGAACAGATACGCAGTATTTT. This sequence encodes CASSLRGAGSGGTDTQYF. V usage is TRBV11-2 and J usage is TRBJ2-3, with 7 positions matching TRBD2. CDR1 is SGHAT and CDR2 is FQNNGV in the germline V gene. The V gene end was trimmed by 2 bases and the J gene end by 3 bases; junction bases not matched to a gene: 14. The CDR3 spans 18 residues.

The rearrangement links TRBV18 to TRBJ1-2; D unclear. The CDR3 is 14 amino acids. Germline-derived CDR1 and CDR2 are KGHSH and LQKENI. The V and J ends lost 3 bases and 3 bases respectively, with 11 bases between them. Here the CDR3 reads CASSPPGSDYGYTF. CDR3 nucleotides: TGTGCCAGCTCACCCCCGGGTTCGGACTATGGCTACACCTTC.

CDR3 DNA: TGCGCCAGCAGCCGAGCGGGGGGCCTCACAGATACGCAGTATTTT. Translated, it gives CASSRAGGLTDTQYF. The V gene is TRBV5-1, the J gene TRBJ2-3; 9 nucleotides agree with TRBD2. Germline CDR1 SGHRS, CDR2 YFSETQ. The V gene end was trimmed by 4 bases and the J gene end by 2 bases; junction bases not matched to a gene: 5. CDR3 length: 15 residues.

V and J are TRBV6-1 and TRBJ2-7; D is undetermined. Germline-derived CDR1 and CDR2 are MNHNS and SASEGT. Trimming stripped 3 bases from V and 7 bases from J, with 16 bases between. This CDR3 has 14 residues. As DNA, the CDR3 is TGTGCCAGCAGTGAGATCCCCAGTGTGTGGGAGCAGTACTTC. Residues: CASSEIPSVWEQYF.

The J gene is TRBJ1-1, the V gene TRBV3-1 (or the pseudogene TRBV3-2), with D possibly being TRBD1 (6 bases). With 1 base removed from V and 1 base from J, the gap between germline ends came to 10 bases. This CDR3 has 15 amino acids. Looked up from germline, CDR1 is LGHDT and CDR2 is YNNKEL (reference sequence). This chain's CDR3 is CASSQGTRGNTEAFF. The CDR3 nucleotides read TGTGCCAGCAGCCAAGGGACCAGGGGGAACACTGAAGCTTTCTTT.

The chain employs TRBV5-6 and TRBJ2-5; D unclear. The ends were cut back, 2 bases at V and 0 bases at J, with 14 bases in the middle. This CDR3 is built from 16 residues. CDR1 is SGHDT, CDR2 YYEEEE, per germline. The CDR3 loop reads CASSLSPSEYQETQYF. For the CDR3, the DNA is TGTGCCAGCAGCTTAAGCCCCTCCGAGTACCAAGAGACCCAGTACTTC.

About this clone itself: The germline gene is not matched at one end of the junction; a read error may be the cause. This rearrangement joins TRBV9 to TRBJ2-5; 13 positions match TRBD2. Germline V gives CDR1 SGDLS, CDR2 YYNGEE. The CDR3 runs 13 residues. CDR3 coding DNA: TGTGCCAGCCGACCGGGACTAGCGGGGTCTATCCACTTC. Protein product: CASRPGLAGSIHF. Complete variable domain (other parts from reference TRBV9 and TRBJ2-5): DSGVTQTPKHLITATGQRVTLRCSPRSGDLSVYWYQQSLDQGLQFLIQYYNGEERAKGNILERFSAQQFPDLHSELNLSSLELGDSALYFCASRPGLAGSIHFGPGTRLLVL.

This chain joins TRBV5-1 and TRBJ2-5, with unresolved D. Germline V gene lookup returns CDR1 SGHRS and CDR2 YFSETQ. Trimming shortened V by 0 bases and J by 10 bases, and 13 bases separated the two germline ends. The CDR3 contains 13 residues. The CDR3 here is CASSLVPTDSQYF. Here the CDR3 DNA reads TGCGCCAGCAGCTTGGTGCCTACAGATAGCCAGTACTTC.

The chain uses TRBV5-1 and TRBJ1-2; TRBD1 matches 8 bases. Trimming cost V 4 bases and J 1 base; bases outside gene matches: 9. Germline V gene sequence: CDR1 SGHRS, CDR2 YFSETQ. There are 16 residues in the CDR3. The CDR3, as DNA: TGCGCCAGCAGCGCATCAACAGGGGGTTATAACTATGGCTACACCTTC. This sequence encodes CASSASTGGYNYGYTF.

The table lists this clone with a count of one. V usage is TRBV6-4 and J usage is TRBJ1-1; D not resolved. Per germline, CDR1 MRHNA and CDR2 SNTAGT. This CDR3 region has 14 residues. Trimming cost V 0 bases and J 1 base, with 6 bases left between them. Here the CDR3 reads CASSDSGGNTEAFF. The CDR3 DNA sequence: TGTGCCAGCAGTGACTCGGGAGGGAACACTGAAGCTTTCTTT.

The chain is built from TRBV5-4 and TRBJ2-2; D is possibly TRBD1 (6 bases). CDR1 is SGHNT, CDR2 YYREEE, per germline (reference sequence). V was pared by 3 bases and J by 0 bases, with 12 bases between. The CDR3 runs 16 residues. The CDR3 sequence: CASSSGHYANTGELFF. DNA of the CDR3: TGTGCCAGCAGCTCGGGACATTACGCGAACACCGGGGAGCTGTTTTTT.

CDR3 in DNA: TGCGCCAGCAGTGATCAAAACACCGGGGAGCTGTTTTTT. Residues: CASSDQNTGELFF. The rearrangement joins TRBV10-2 to TRBJ2-2; D remains ambiguous. Looked up from germline, CDR1 is WSHSY and CDR2 is SAAADI. V lost 3 bases and J 2 bases, leaving 4 bases between the germline ends. The CDR3 extends over 13 amino acids.

This clone is labeled as medium-sized. The chain couples TRBV13 to TRBJ1-1, with a weak D call TRBD1 (5 bases). V dropped 5 bases and J dropped 1 base, with 8 bases sitting between them. The CDR3 has 13 amino acids. Germline CDR1 reads PRHDT; CDR2 reads FYEKMQ (reference sequence). Here the CDR3 reads CASSQGRNTEAFF. CDR3 DNA sequence: TGTGCCAGCAGCCAGGGTAGGAACACTGAAGCTTTCTTT.

V and J are TRBV28 and TRBJ2-3, with 11 bases identical to TRBD2. The CDR3 extends over 12 amino acids. Trimming at V came to 7 bases and at J to 9 bases, leaving 3 bases not matched to a gene. Germline V CDR1 and CDR2: MDHEN, SYDVKM. The CDR3 loop reads CASNSGGETQYF. The CDR3 region has the DNA TGTGCCAGCAATAGCGGGGGGGAGACGCAGTATTTT.

The J gene is TRBJ1-2, the V gene TRBV6-1, with D uncertain. CDR3 size: 16 residues. Germline V gives CDR1 MNHNS, CDR2 SASEGT. V lost 2 bases and J lost 9, with 22 bases in between. CDR3 loop: CASSELLGRAVFRYTF. In nucleotides, the CDR3 is TGTGCCAGCAGTGAACTTTTAGGGAGGGCAGTCTTTCGCTACACCTTC.

The CDR3 region has the DNA TGTGCCAGCACTGGACACCAGAACACTGAAGCTTTCTTT. Its protein product is CASTGHQNTEAFF. This chain joins TRBV27 and TRBJ1-1; D may be TRBD1 (5 bases). The germline gives CDR1 MNHEY, CDR2 SMNVEV (reference sequence). The CDR3 is 13 amino acids. Deletions cut 7 bases from V and 1 base from J, with 10 bases between.

The chain recombines TRBV6-6 with TRBJ1-4, with 11 nucleotides matching TRBD1. CDR1 and CDR2 (germline): MNHNY, SVGAGI (reference sequence). J gave up 7 bases and V 5 bases, and 6 bases lay outside the gene matches. The length of the CDR3 is 15 residues. This chain's CDR3 is CASSPRTGGFEKLFF. The CDR3 DNA follows: TGTGCCAGCAGTCCCCGGACAGGGGGCTTTGAAAAACTGTTTTTT.

This clone has more than one count but fewer than ten. The chain uses TRBV9 and TRBJ1-1; D gene ambiguous. Trimming shortened V by 4 bases and J by 4 bases, and 17 bases separated the two germline ends. CDR3 length: 15 residues. Germline assignment: CDR1 SGDLS and CDR2 YYNGEE. The CDR3 coding sequence is TGTGCCAGCAGCTTTGTACCGGGAGCGGGCACTGAAGCTTTCTTT. Translation: CASSFVPGAGTEAFF.

The chain recombines TRBV5-8 with TRBJ2-7; 9 nucleotides align to TRBD2. Losses at the gene ends were 5 bases for V and 0 bases for J; bases not matched to a gene: 3. The CDR3 runs 14 residues. CDR1 SGHTS and CDR2 YDEGEE come from the germline V gene. The CDR3 DNA follows: TGTGCCAGCAGTTTTAGCGGGAGCTCCTACGAGCAGTACTTC. Translation: CASSFSGSSYEQYF.